The rows below give T cell receptor beta chains drawn from one sample of a study of blood T cell repertoires in COVID-19. The data were produced by immunoSEQ multiplex PCR, yet TCRdb's version contains in-frame clones alone and is incomplete. There are 300,000 to 350,000 clones in the sample; 87% occur only once, and just over 9.5% lies in the top ten. The sample was peripheral blood. The receptor source for this set is a man aged 30 to 45 with COVID-19, enrolled during active disease. The conserved cysteine and the conserved F or W are not part of the CDR3 here. The D gene is left open where the match is weak. Only part of the rows carry a size: once, few, many, or a class if the clone is expanded.

abundance	v_gene	j_gene	d_gene	CDR3aa
NA	TRBV12-3/TRBV12-4	TRBJ2-5	NA	ASSFYGETQY
once	TRBV28	TRBJ2-1	TRBD2	ASSSSSGSRF
once	TRBV5-8	TRBJ1-6	NA	ASTPETTPLH
NA	TRBV5-6	TRBJ1-2	NA	ASSLAPGRGYGYT
NA	TRBV7-3	TRBJ1-1	NA	ASSFSPGDTEAF
NA	TRBV29-1	TRBJ2-6	NA	SVQHSGANVLT
NA	TRBV15	TRBJ2-7	TRBD1	ATSRGDRGFYEQY
NA	TRBV10-3	TRBJ2-5	TRBD1	AISGGRLLQETQY
NA	TRBV19	TRBJ2-7	NA	ASSILQGSYEQY
NA	TRBV5-1	TRBJ2-7	TRBD2	ASSPYGLAGGREQY
NA	TRBV20-1	TRBJ2-1	TRBD2	SASWLTSGSRRNEQF
NA	TRBV4-3	TRBJ2-2	TRBD2	ASSFTLAGGPRGTGELF
NA	TRBV15	TRBJ2-1	TRBD2	ATSGGTSGYNEQF
NA	TRBV5-4	TRBJ2-7	TRBD1	ASSFTGGGYEQY
NA	TRBV7-2	TRBJ2-5	NA	ASSLRTPGKETQY
NA	TRBV7-8	TRBJ1-6	TRBD1	ASSSQTGGQNSPLH
NA	TRBV28	TRBJ1-1	NA	ASSPTGSVAF
NA	TRBV6-2/TRBV6-3	TRBJ1-2	NA	ASSYDRNPKFYGYT
NA	TRBV3-1/TRBV3-2	TRBJ1-1	NA	ASSQVSKPNTEAF
NA	TRBV7-9	TRBJ2-2	NA	ASNTIDRNTGELF
NA	TRBV28	TRBJ1-4	TRBD1	ASSSGQGDNEKLF
once	TRBV19	TRBJ1-1	NA	ATRRAEYTEAF
NA	TRBV19	TRBJ2-5	TRBD1	ASSRLQGETQY
NA	TRBV3-1/TRBV3-2	TRBJ1-2	NA	ASSLPTAGALGYT
NA	TRBV21-1	TRBJ2-7	NA	ASSLRQGGYEQY
many	TRBV7-3	TRBJ1-4	NA	ASSAAGRGNNEKLF
NA	TRBV4-3	TRBJ2-3	TRBD1	ASSRAESTGTWTDTQY
few	TRBV5-4	TRBJ2-2	NA	ASSPPGLRNTGELF
few	TRBV21-1	TRBJ1-2	NA	ASRYRDYGYT
NA	TRBV29-1	TRBJ1-4	TRBD1	SVLNTGGKLF
NA	TRBV27	TRBJ2-7	NA	ASSPLVSRYSYEQY
NA	TRBV7-2	TRBJ2-7	TRBD2	ASSLASGGLAYEQY
NA	TRBV18	TRBJ2-5	TRBD1	ASSSLDQGAHETQY
NA	TRBV19	TRBJ1-6	NA	ASSPGYNSPLH
once	TRBV19	TRBJ2-1	TRBD2	ASSIRLAGGTSYNEQF
NA	TRBV18	TRBJ2-3	TRBD2	ASSPTLTSGRASDTQY
NA	TRBV14	TRBJ2-5	TRBD1	ASSLRDRGGETQY
NA	TRBV7-2	TRBJ1-1	NA	ASSSPLGAMNTEAF
NA	TRBV5-6	TRBJ2-3	NA	ASSYGFSSTDTQY
NA	TRBV7-2	TRBJ2-3	NA	ASSLDGGYTDTQY